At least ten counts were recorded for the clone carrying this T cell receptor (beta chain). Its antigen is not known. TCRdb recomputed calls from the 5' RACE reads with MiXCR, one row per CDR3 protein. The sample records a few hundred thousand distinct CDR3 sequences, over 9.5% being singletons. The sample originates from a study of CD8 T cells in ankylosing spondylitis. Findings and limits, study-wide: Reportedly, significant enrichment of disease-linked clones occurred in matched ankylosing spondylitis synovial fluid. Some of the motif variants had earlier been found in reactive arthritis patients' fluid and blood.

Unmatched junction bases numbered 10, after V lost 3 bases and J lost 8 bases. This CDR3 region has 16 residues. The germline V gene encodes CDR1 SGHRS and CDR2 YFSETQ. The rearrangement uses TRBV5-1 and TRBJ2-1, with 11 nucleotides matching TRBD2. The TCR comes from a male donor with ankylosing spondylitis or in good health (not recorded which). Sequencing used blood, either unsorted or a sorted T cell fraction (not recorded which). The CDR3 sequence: CASSWAGTSGTHEQFF. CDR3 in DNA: TGCGCCAGCAGCTGGGCCGGGACTAGCGGAACCCATGAGCAGTTCTTC.